Listed below are T cell receptor beta chains from one sample, sequenced in a study of shared clonotypes between healthy human individuals. Only in-frame clones appear in the TCRdb table, and some are missing; sequencing was by immunoSEQ multiplex PCR. Among some 2,100,000 clones, approximately 94% were seen once, and the ten largest hold less than 0.15%. Sample: naive CD4+ T cells sorted from blood. These receptors originate from a man between 18 and 29 years old in good health. The CDR3 runs from the conserved cysteine through the conserved F or W. A D gene is named only where the DNA matches it firmly. For some rows the clone size is stated as once, few or many, or as a class when expanded; others skip it.

NA	TRBV10-2	TRBJ2-2	NA	TGCGCCGCCCGGGGCGGTTCGAACACCGGGGAGCTGTTTTTT	CAARGGSNTGELFF
NA	TRBV11-1	TRBJ1-3	NA	TGTGCCAGCAGCAGCACATACTCTGGAAACACCATATATTTT	CASSSTYSGNTIYF
NA	TRBV11-2	TRBJ2-3	NA	TGTGCCAGCAGCTTAGGGGGGGAAGGTACGCAGTATTTT	CASSLGGEGTQYF
TRBD1	TRBV30	TRBJ2-7	NA	TGTGCCAGTACGCCAGGGACAGGACGCACCCAGGGGTCCTACGAGCAGTACTTC	CASTPGTGRTQGSYEQYF
TRBD2	TRBV7-7	TRBJ2-5	NA	TGTGCTAGCAGCCCCTTGCAATCCCGGGAGGGTAAGACCCAGTACTTC	CASSPLQSREGKTQYF
TRBD2	TRBV19	TRBJ2-3	NA	TGTGCCAGTAGTGTTACTAGCGGGACCACAGATACGCAGTATTTT	CASSVTSGTTDTQYF
NA	TRBV27	TRBJ2-5	once	TGTGCCAGCAGCCCCAGTGTTGGGGGGGAGACCCAGTACTTC	CASSPSVGGETQYF
TRBD1	TRBV6-4	TRBJ1-2	once	TGTGCCAGCAGTGACTCGGCAGGGGGCGGCTATGGCTACACCTTC	CASSDSAGGGYGYTF
NA	TRBV30	TRBJ2-6	NA	TGTGCCTGGATGACAGGGGCCAACGTCCTGACTTTC	CAWMTGANVLTF
NA	TRBV7-6	TRBJ2-1	NA	TGTGCCAGCAGCTTTGGGATTGCCAATGAGCAGTTCTTC	CASSFGIANEQFF
TRBD2	TRBV30	TRBJ2-5	NA	TGTGCCTGGAGCCTCGGACTAGCGGGAGGCCCTACGGTGGAGGAGACCCAGTACTTC	CAWSLGLAGGPTVEETQYF
NA	TRBV15	TRBJ1-3	NA	TGTGCCACCAGCAGAGAAGGGTATCGCTCTGGAAACACCATATATTTT	CATSREGYRSGNTIYF
TRBD2	TRBV5-1	TRBJ2-5	NA	TGCGCCAGCAGCTTTGGGCTCCGCCGGGACTATAAAGAGACCCAGTACTTC	CASSFGLRRDYKETQYF
TRBD1	TRBV5-1	TRBJ1-5	NA	TGCGCCAGCAGCTTGGATGGGACAGGAGATCAGCCCCAGCATTTT	CASSLDGTGDQPQHF
NA	TRBV6-1	TRBJ1-1	NA	TGTGCCAGCAGTGAGGGGGGAGGCTACGGGGTGAACACTGAAGCTTTCTTT	CASSEGGGYGVNTEAFF
NA	TRBV28	TRBJ2-5	NA	TGTGCCAGCAGTTTCTCGACCCTGAATCGAGAGACCCAGTACTTC	CASSFSTLNRETQYF
NA	TRBV5-4	TRBJ1-1	NA	TGTGCCAGCAGCTTGGGTTGGGAAACTGAAGCTTTCTTT	CASSLGWETEAFF
NA	TRBV2	TRBJ2-7	once	TGTGCCAGCAGTGATGATGGAGGGAATGAGCAGTACTTC	CASSDDGGNEQYF
NA	TRBV18	TRBJ2-7	NA	TGTGCCAGCTCACCACCTGGGTGGCTAACCACCTACGAGCAGTACTTC	CASSPPGWLTTYEQYF
TRBD1	TRBV5-1	TRBJ2-7	NA	TGCGCCAGCAGCTTGGCGGGGACAGGGGGCTCCGAGCAGTACTTC	CASSLAGTGGSEQYF
NA	TRBV28	TRBJ1-2	once	TGTGCCAGCGGCAGTAACTATGGCTACACCTTC	CASGSNYGYTF
NA	TRBV5-1	TRBJ1-4	NA	TGCGCCAGCAGGACAACCGGGACATTTGGTGAAAAACTGTTTTTT	CASRTTGTFGEKLFF
NA	TRBV7-2	TRBJ1-2	NA	TGTGCCAGCAGCATGGGACAAGCTAACTATGGCTACACCTTC	CASSMGQANYGYTF
NA	TRBV29-1	TRBJ1-1	NA	TGCAGCGTGGGGACTGGGGCGGACACTGAAGCTTTCTTT	CSVGTGADTEAFF
TRBD1	TRBV5-1	TRBJ2-7	NA	TGCGCCAGCAGGGCCGGGACAGGGGGACAGGAGCAGTACTTC	CASRAGTGGQEQYF
NA	TRBV19	TRBJ2-7	NA	TGTGCCAGTAGTACACTATTGGGGGGAGAAACCTACGAGCAGTACTTC	CASSTLLGGETYEQYF
TRBD2	TRBV10-3	TRBJ2-7	NA	TGTGCCATCAGTGGATCCGGGACTAGCGGTTACGAGCAGTACTTC	CAISGSGTSGYEQYF
TRBD2	TRBV29-1	TRBJ2-6	NA	TGCAGCGTTGTTGCGGGAGAGGCTAATTCTGGGGCCAACGTCCTGACTTTC	CSVVAGEANSGANVLTF
NA	TRBV30	TRBJ2-7	NA	TGTGCCTGGAGTGTACAAGGCGCAGCCGGCGAGCAGTACTTC	CAWSVQGAAGEQYF
NA	TRBV2	TRBJ2-2	NA	TGTGCCAGCAGTATGGGGGGCACCGGGGAGCTGTTTTTT	CASSMGGTGELFF